This section outlines one T cell receptor beta chain sequence together with its context. Its antigen is currently unknown. Libraries for TCRalpha and TCRbeta carried sample barcodes and unique molecular identifiers via 5'RACE. TCRdb re-derived calls from the 5' RACE reads in MiXCR, one entry per CDR3 protein. The top ten hold under 2.5% of the sample, which has about 140,000 distinct CDR3 sequences, 6% to 6.5% seen once. Germline CDR1 and CDR2: DFQATT and SNEGSKA (reference sequence). The J segment lost 7 bases and the V segment lost 1 base, leaving 6 bases of the junction unmatched. CDR3 length: 13 residues. This entry is derived from a study of T-cell memory formation after mild COVID-19. The study's findings and limits: Day 15 to 85 contracting clones showed balanced CD4/CD8; day 15 to 37 expanders favored CD4+. CD4+ contracting clones were mainly CM and EM; CD8+ ones, EMRA. The appearance of some responding clones in pre-infection memory suggested that cross-reactive memory joined.

V and J are TRBV20-1 and TRBJ1-1; 7 bases are a match to TRBD1. This TCR was recovered from an adult woman who had mild COVID-19 (a few samples of this study predate the infection). Cell type and time point are not known. The sequenced material came from PBMCs or a T cell subset sorted from them (not recorded which). The CDR3 spells CSARGQGRGEAFF. The DNA for the CDR3 is TGCAGTGCTAGAGGACAGGGTAGGGGTGAAGCTTTCTTT.